The source of this T cell receptor beta chain is a study of T cell clonotyping in hematopoietic cell transplantation. Study results and caveats: After transplant, recipient diversity fell while pathologically expanded clonotypes grew through day 180.

Profiling relied on immunoSEQ multiplex PCR, and the TCRdb table lists in-frame clones only, not all of them. Of more than 25,000 clones listed, about 90% are singletons. Concerning this clone: Its antigen is currently unknown.

The source of this sequence is a female patient aged 50-65 years who had an allogeneic stem cell transplant from a related donor, so the T cells may come from the graft donor. Some clones in this sample may be carry-over from other donors' samples. Material: PBMCs, obtained 100 days after allogeneic stem cell transplant.

CDR3 coding DNA: TGTGCCAGCAGCCCGCCGAGCGGGGGGGTAAATACGCAGTATTTT. Translating it yields CASSPPSGGVNTQYF. The chain carries TRBV11-2 and TRBJ2-3; TRBD2 agrees at 10 bases. This CDR3 spans 15 amino acids. Per the germline V gene, CDR1 is SGHAT and CDR2 is FQNNGV. Trimming removed 5 bases from V and 7 bases from J; junction bases left unmatched: 9. The full variable domain, with the rest looked up from reference TRBV11-2 and TRBJ2-3, is EAGVAQSPRYKIIEKRQSVAFWCNPISGHATLYWYQQILGQGPKLLIQFQNNGVVDDSQLPKDRFSAERLKGVDSTLKIQPAKLEDSAVYLCASSPPSGGVNTQYFGPGTRLTVL.